The rows below give T cell receptor beta chains drawn from one sample of a study of shared clonotypes between healthy human individuals. The table came from immunoSEQ multiplex PCR; TCRdb's copy has only in-frame clones and leaves some out. Among about 1.1 million clones listed, approximately 77% were seen once. Sequencing was carried out using memory CD4+ T cells from PBMCs. The receptors were gathered from a man aged 18 to 29 in good health. Some clones in this sample may be carry-over from other donors' samples. Each CDR3 is given with its conserved first and last residue. A D gene is named only where the DNA matches it firmly. For some rows the clone size is stated as once, few or many, or as a class when expanded; others skip it.

abundance: .; len: 16; d_gene: TRBD1; v_gene: TRBV5-1; j_gene: TRBJ1-2; CDR3nt: TGCGCCAGCAGCCCCCAGCCGGGACAGGGGGCTGTCGGCTACACCTTC; CDR3aa: CASSPQPGQGAVGYTF
abundance: .; len: 14; d_gene: .; v_gene: TRBV6-1; j_gene: TRBJ2-3; CDR3nt: TGTGCCAGCACCCATAGGCAGGGATCAGATACGCAGTATTTT; CDR3aa: CASTHRQGSDTQYF
abundance: .; len: 18; d_gene: TRBD2; v_gene: TRBV11-2; j_gene: TRBJ2-7; CDR3nt: TGTGCCAGCAGCTTAGTTGGGGCGAAAGCGGGAGTTCCCCCCGAGCAGTACTTC; CDR3aa: CASSLVGAKAGVPPEQYF
abundance: .; len: 14; d_gene: .; v_gene: TRBV6-1; j_gene: TRBJ1-2; CDR3nt: TGTGCCAGCAGTGAGTCTGACGGCAACTATGGCTACACCTTC; CDR3aa: CASSESDGNYGYTF
abundance: .; len: 13; d_gene: .; v_gene: TRBV6-6; j_gene: TRBJ2-3; CDR3nt: TGTGCCAGCAGTTACGAGGCTGCAGATACGCAGTATTTT; CDR3aa: CASSYEAADTQYF
abundance: .; len: 14; d_gene: .; v_gene: TRBV28; j_gene: TRBJ1-5; CDR3nt: TGTGCCAGCAGTCCCCCGGCCCGTTTAGTACCCCAGCATTTT; CDR3aa: CASSPPARLVPQHF
abundance: .; len: 17; d_gene: TRBD2; v_gene: TRBV9; j_gene: TRBJ2-5; CDR3nt: TGTGCCAGCAGCGTGGGACTAGCGGAAGCAGCGGGGGAGACCCAGTACTTC; CDR3aa: CASSVGLAEAAGETQYF
abundance: once; len: 15; d_gene: TRBD2; v_gene: TRBV5-4; j_gene: TRBJ2-1; CDR3nt: TGTGCCAGCAGCTTGTTAGGACTAGCGGGAGGGCAGCAGTTCTTC; CDR3aa: CASSLLGLAGGQQFF
abundance: .; len: 17; d_gene: .; v_gene: TRBV18; j_gene: TRBJ2-7; CDR3nt: TGTGCCAGCTCACCAAGTACCGGGTTCGGGTTGATCTACGAGCAGTACTTC; CDR3aa: CASSPSTGFGLIYEQYF
abundance: .; len: 15; d_gene: .; v_gene: TRBV4-1; j_gene: TRBJ1-4; CDR3nt: TGCGCCAGCAGCCGGACGGACGCAACTAATGAAAAACTGTTTTTT; CDR3aa: CASSRTDATNEKLFF
abundance: .; len: 14; d_gene: .; v_gene: TRBV25-1; j_gene: TRBJ1-2; CDR3nt: TGTGCCAGCAGTGAGACAGCTTACCTCTATGGCTACACCTTC; CDR3aa: CASSETAYLYGYTF
abundance: .; len: 15; d_gene: .; v_gene: TRBV2; j_gene: TRBJ1-4; CDR3nt: TGTGCCAGCAGTTGGACATTATCAACTAATGAAAAACTGTTTTTT; CDR3aa: CASSWTLSTNEKLFF
abundance: .; len: 16; d_gene: TRBD2; v_gene: TRBV7-2; j_gene: TRBJ2-7; CDR3nt: TGTGCCAGCAGCTTAGTGGGAGGGAGGGCCCCTGACGAGCAGTACTTC; CDR3aa: CASSLVGGRAPDEQYF
abundance: .; len: 12; d_gene: TRBD1; v_gene: TRBV29-1; j_gene: TRBJ1-1; CDR3nt: TGCAGCGGGAAACAGGGGGAAACTGAAGCTTTCTTT; CDR3aa: CSGKQGETEAFF
abundance: .; len: 15; d_gene: .; v_gene: TRBV28; j_gene: TRBJ1-3; CDR3nt: TGTGCCAGCAGTCCTCCCCGCAGTTATGGAAACACCATATATTTT; CDR3aa: CASSPPRSYGNTIYF
abundance: .; len: 17; d_gene: .; v_gene: TRBV19; j_gene: TRBJ2-2; CDR3nt: TGTGCCAGTAGTATAGATGGTAGAGGGCCGAGTACCGGGGAGCTGTTTTTT; CDR3aa: CASSIDGRGPSTGELFF